This T cell receptor beta chain originates from a study of OX40 agonist ivuxolimab in advanced cancers. The CDR3 consists of 17 residues. Germline V gene sequence: CDR1 SGHAT, CDR2 FQNNGV. The V end was cut by 5 bases, the J end by 2 bases, with 21 bases between. Sequenced by immunoSEQ multiplex PCR; TCRdb stores in-frame clones only, minus some. The sample records under 150,000 clones, approximately 90% being singletons. The sequence was obtained from an adult with an advanced solid tumor such as melanoma, head and neck, liver or kidney cancer. This specimen consisted of CD4+ or CD8+ T cells sorted from blood, obtained in a trial of the OX40 agonist ivuxolimab. The chain carries TRBV11-2 and TRBJ1-2, with D possibly TRBD1 on 6 matching bases. CDR3 bases: TGTGCCAGCAGCCCTCGGAGGGACGGGGGCTTGAACTATGGCTACACCTTC. Its protein product is CASSPRRDGGLNYGYTF.